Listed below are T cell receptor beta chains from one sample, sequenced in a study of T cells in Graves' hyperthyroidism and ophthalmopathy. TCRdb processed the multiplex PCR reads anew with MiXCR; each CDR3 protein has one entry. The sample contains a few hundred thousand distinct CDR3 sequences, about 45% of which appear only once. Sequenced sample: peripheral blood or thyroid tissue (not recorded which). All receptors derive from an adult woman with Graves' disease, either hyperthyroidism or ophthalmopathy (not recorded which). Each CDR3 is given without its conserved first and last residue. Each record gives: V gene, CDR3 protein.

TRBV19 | ASTGVNSNQPQH
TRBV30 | AWIGPHGTEAF
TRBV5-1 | ASSLEGVPNEKLF
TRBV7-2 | ASIGGFSYNEQF
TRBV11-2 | ASSLGQGFGANTGELF
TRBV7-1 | ASSSYGQGSYEQY
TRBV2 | ASRGRKNTEAF
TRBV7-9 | ASSPLVAEKLF
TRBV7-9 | ASSPAGLGTGELF
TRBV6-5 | ASTPQGGEQY
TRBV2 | ASAGGRTGELF
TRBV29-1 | SVARDRGQETQY
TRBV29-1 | SVEDRTDSGNTIY
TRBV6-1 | ASRGLRDLVTEAF
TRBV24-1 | ATRGANYGYT
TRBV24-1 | ATSDSRQGGTEAF
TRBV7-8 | ASSLVRTPSETQY
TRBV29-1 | SVPQGNYGYT
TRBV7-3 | ASSFGLAQETQY
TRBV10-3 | AISDLGAETQY
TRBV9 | ASSLGGGQGNTEAF
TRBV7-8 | ASSPGVGGGLNTEAF
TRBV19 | ARDPGTAFSNQPQH
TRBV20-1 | SARDWVRETQY
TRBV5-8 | ADRDRGDYT
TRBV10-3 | AIRGQGDHEQY
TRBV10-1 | ASSGRGPSGSYNEQF
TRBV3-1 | ASSQMGLRRYGYT
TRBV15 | ATSRDPRGMGTGELF
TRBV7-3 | ASSLPGQGALYEQY
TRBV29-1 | SVLLAGRGTGELF
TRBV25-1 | ASSAGTYEQY
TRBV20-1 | SARALPAGEGANVLT
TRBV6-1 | AIGWWNTGELF
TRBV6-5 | ASREQGSYGYT
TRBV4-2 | ASSQAQGTSPQETQY
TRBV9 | ASSPGGTSSYEQY
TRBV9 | ASSTDLSGANVLT
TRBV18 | ASSGQAPYGYT
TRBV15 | ATSRTSGLNTGELF
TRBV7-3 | ASSAMDRMTYEQY
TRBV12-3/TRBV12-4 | ASSGYGELF
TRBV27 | ARVPGVAYEQY
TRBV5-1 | ASSPRGGRTGELF